What follows are 16 T cell receptor beta chains derived from one specimen sequenced in a study of CD8 T cells in ankylosing spondylitis. Each CDR3 protein gets one entry after TCRdb re-called the 5' RACE reads with MiXCR. The data show 250,000 to 350,000 distinct CDR3 sequences, with roughly 20% seen just once and under 4% held by the top ten. Sample: blood, either unsorted or a sorted T cell fraction (not recorded which). All receptors come from a female donor with ankylosing spondylitis or in good health (not recorded which).

The chain links TRBV7-2 to TRBJ2-7; no firm D call. Per the germline V gene, CDR1 is SGHTA and CDR2 is FQGNSA. This CDR3 has 14 amino acids. Trimming took off 5 bases at V and 2 bases at J, with 13 bases between the two ends. CDR3 residues: CASSPQRATYEQYF. The DNA for the CDR3 is TGTGCCAGCAGCCCCCAGCGTGCCACCTACGAGCAGTACTTC.

The table lists this clonotype with many counts. The V and J genes are TRBV29-1 and TRBJ2-5, with a tentative D call TRBD1 (6 bases). The length of the CDR3 is 15 residues. V lost 3 bases and J 5 bases, leaving 19 bases between the germline ends. Germline CDR1 SQVTM, CDR2 ANQGSEA. Here the CDR3 DNA reads TGCAGCGTTGAGTCGCGCAGACAGGCTTGGGAGACCCAGTACTTC. It encodes CSVESRRQAWETQYF.

The chain combines TRBV20-1 with TRBJ2-3; D call uncertain. Germline V CDR1 and CDR2: DFQATT, SNEGSKA (reference sequence). Trimming removed 4 bases at V and 2 bases at J, with 7 bases between. This CDR3 has 12 residues. The CDR3 loop reads CSATVLTDTQYF. Written as DNA, the CDR3 is TGCAGTGCTACCGTCCTCACAGATACGCAGTATTTT.

This clonotype was observed a single time. The V and J genes are TRBV30 and TRBJ2-1; the D gene is possibly TRBD2 (6 bases). Germline V gene data show CDR1 as GTSNPN and CDR2 as SVGIG (reference sequence). This CDR3 is built from 13 residues. V dropped 5 bases and J dropped 6 bases, with 14 bases sitting between them. CDR3 bases: TGTGCCTGGGGAATTGGAGGGTCCAATGAGCAGTTCTTC. Translated: CAWGIGGSNEQFF.

This clonotype was seen many times. This sequence joins TRBV20-1 and TRBJ2-5; the D gene is possibly TRBD2 (5 bases). Trimming took off 6 bases at V and 1 base at J, with 12 bases between the two ends. The CDR3 loop spans 13 amino acids. The germline V gene encodes CDR1 DFQATT and CDR2 SNEGSKA (reference sequence). For the CDR3, the DNA is TGCAGTGCCCGTTCAGGAGGCCAAGAGACCCAGTACTTC. Protein sequence: CSARSGGQETQYF.

This clonotype has a count of ten or more. V and J are TRBV20-1 and TRBJ2-2; D gene unclear. CDR3 length: 12 amino acids. V dropped 4 bases and J dropped 3 bases, with 6 bases sitting between them. The germline V gene has CDR1 DFQATT and CDR2 SNEGSKA (reference sequence). The DNA for the CDR3 is TGCAGTGCTACAGCTGACACCGGGGAGCTGTTTTTT. Protein product: CSATADTGELFF.

The V call is TRBV9, the J call TRBJ2-1; the D gene could be TRBD1 or TRBD2 (5 bases each). The CDR3 has 14 residues. Trimming removed 2 bases at V and 9 bases at J, with 15 bases between. Germline assignment: CDR1 SGDLS and CDR2 YYNGEE. CDR3 DNA sequence: TGTGCCAGCAGCGTCGGGACCCAGGGTGGTGAGCAGTTCTTC. Translating gives CASSVGTQGGEQFF.

The chain uses TRBV25-1 and TRBJ1-3; 7 nucleotides match TRBD1. The CDR3 spans 14 residues. V gave up 4 bases and J gave up 6 bases; unmatched junction bases: 6. CDR1 MGHDK and CDR2 SYGVNS come from the germline V gene. The CDR3 nucleotides are TGTGCCAGCAGTGCGACAGGGTTTGCAAACACCATATATTTT. Translated, it gives CASSATGFANTIYF.

This clonotype was observed a few times. The rearrangement links TRBV20-1 to TRBJ2-7, with 7 bases matching TRBD1. V shed 0 bases and J 5 bases; nucleotides not matched to a gene: 7. CDR3 size: 14 residues. The germline CDR1 and CDR2 sequences are DFQATT and SNEGSKA (reference sequence). The CDR3: CSARDPAGGDEQYF. CDR3 in DNA: TGCAGTGCTAGAGATCCCGCAGGGGGTGACGAGCAGTACTTC.

This clonotype was seen many times. V gene TRBV13 combines with J gene TRBJ2-1, with TRBD2 matching 9 bases. Losses at the gene ends were 0 bases for V and 10 bases for J; bases not matched to a gene: 7. Germline V gives CDR1 PRHDT, CDR2 FYEKMQ (reference sequence). CDR3 size: 15 residues. The CDR3 bases are TGTGCCAGCAGCTTAGGACTAGCGGGCGGTGAAGAGCAGTTCTTC. Encoded protein: CASSLGLAGGEEQFF.

The V call is TRBV6-1, the J call TRBJ2-2; D gene uncertain. This CDR3 has 15 amino acids. The ends were cut back, 8 bases at V and 4 bases at J, with 17 bases in the middle. From germline, CDR1 is MNHNS and CDR2 SASEGT. The DNA of the CDR3 is TGTGCCAGCCACCCTAGGAGTATTCCCACCGGGGAGCTGTTTTTT. Encoded protein: CASHPRSIPTGELFF.

This clonotype has just a few counts. The rearrangement links TRBV11-3 to TRBJ2-1; D is unresolved. V lost 1 base and J 5 bases, leaving 6 bases between the germline ends. Germline V gives CDR1 SGHNT, CDR2 YENEEA. This CDR3 spans 13 amino acids. Here the CDR3 reads CASSLGTHNEQFF. The CDR3 nucleotides are TGTGCCAGCAGCTTAGGGACCCACAATGAGCAGTTCTTC.

The CDR3 is CASSEGLAGAYEQYF. The CDR3 DNA reads as TGTGCCAGCAGTGAGGGACTAGCGGGCGCCTACGAGCAGTACTTC. This chain uses TRBV9 with TRBJ2-7; 12 nucleotides align to TRBD2. V was pared by 5 bases and J by 2 bases, with 5 bases of the junction left unmatched. The CDR3 sequence is 15 residues long. The germline V gene encodes CDR1 SGDLS and CDR2 YYNGEE.

V and J are TRBV27 and TRBJ2-6, with a tentative D call TRBD1 (5 bases). The CDR3 loop spans 16 amino acids. Trimming took 5 bases from V and 2 from J, leaving 13 bases between them. The V gene's germline CDR1 is MNHEY and CDR2 SMNVEV (reference sequence). The CDR3 here is CASSIRLQAGANVLTF. Here the CDR3 DNA reads TGTGCCAGCAGTATTCGTTTACAGGCTGGGGCCAACGTCCTGACTTTC.

A remark on this clonotype: Being one base from a much bigger clone, this may be a read error. The rearrangement links TRBV12-3 or TRBV12-4 to TRBJ2-3; 8 bases map to TRBD2. This CDR3 is built from 17 residues. CDR3 in DNA: TGTGCCATCAGTTTAGCGGGGCAGGGGAGAATGCGAGATACGCAGTATTTT. Its translation: CAISLAGQGRMRDTQYF.

The sample holds many counts of this clonotype. The rearrangement uses TRBV5-1 and TRBJ1-2; 9 nucleotides match TRBD1. After removal of 5 bases from V and 3 bases from J, the junction contained 11 bases not matched to a gene. The CDR3 contains 16 residues. Germline CDR1 and CDR2: SGHRS and YFSETQ. CDR3 region: CASSPPTGGLDYGYTF. CDR3 bases: TGCGCCAGCAGTCCCCCGACAGGGGGTTTAGACTATGGCTACACCTTC.